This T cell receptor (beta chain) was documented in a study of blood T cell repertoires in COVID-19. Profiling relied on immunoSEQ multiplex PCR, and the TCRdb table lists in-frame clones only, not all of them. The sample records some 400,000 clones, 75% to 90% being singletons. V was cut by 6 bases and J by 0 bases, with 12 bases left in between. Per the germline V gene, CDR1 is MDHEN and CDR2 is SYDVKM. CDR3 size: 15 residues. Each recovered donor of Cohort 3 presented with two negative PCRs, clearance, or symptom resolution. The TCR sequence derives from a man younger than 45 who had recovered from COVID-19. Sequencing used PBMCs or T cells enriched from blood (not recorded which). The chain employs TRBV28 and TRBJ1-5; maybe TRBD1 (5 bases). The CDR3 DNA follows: TGTGCCAGCAGCCTAAGGGGATATAGCAATCAGCCCCAGCATTTT. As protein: CASSLRGYSNQPQHF. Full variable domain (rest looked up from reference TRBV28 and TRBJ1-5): DVKVTQSSRYLVKRTGEKVFLECVQDMDHENMFWYRQDPGLGLRLIYFSYDVKMKEKGDIPEGYSVSREKKERFSLILESASTNQTSMYLCASSLRGYSNQPQHFGDGTRLSIL.